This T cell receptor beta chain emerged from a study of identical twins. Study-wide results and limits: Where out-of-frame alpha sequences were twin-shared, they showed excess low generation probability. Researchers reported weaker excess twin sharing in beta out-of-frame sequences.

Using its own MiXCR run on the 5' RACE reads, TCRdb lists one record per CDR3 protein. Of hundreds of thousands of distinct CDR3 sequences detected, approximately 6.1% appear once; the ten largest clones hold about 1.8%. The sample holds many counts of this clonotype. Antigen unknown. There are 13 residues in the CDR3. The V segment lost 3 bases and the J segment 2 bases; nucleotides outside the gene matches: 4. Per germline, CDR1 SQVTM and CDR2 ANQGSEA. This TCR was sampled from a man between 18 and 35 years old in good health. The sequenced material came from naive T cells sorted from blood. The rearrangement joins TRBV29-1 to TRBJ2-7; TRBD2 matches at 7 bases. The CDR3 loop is CSVDEGGTYEQYF. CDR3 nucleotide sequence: TGCAGCGTTGACGAGGGAGGGACCTACGAGCAGTACTTC.